This passage covers 27 T cell receptor beta chains from one sample sequenced in a study of OX40 agonist ivuxolimab in advanced cancers. Generated by immunoSEQ multiplex PCR, the TCRdb table keeps only in-frame clones and is missing some. The sample shows approximately 39,000 clones, 70% to 90% of them seen only once. The sequences come from CD4+ or CD8+ T cells sorted from blood, collected in a trial of the OX40 agonist ivuxolimab. Receptor source: an adult with an advanced solid tumor such as melanoma, head and neck, liver or kidney cancer.

The chain joins TRBV6-5 to TRBJ2-6, with D maybe TRBD1 (6 bases). This CDR3 has 13 residues. CDR1 MNHEY and CDR2 SVGAGI come from the germline V gene. The ends were cut back, 8 bases at V and 2 bases at J, with 7 bases in the middle. CDR3 coding DNA: TGTGCCAGCTCAGGGGCTGGGGCCAACGTCCTGACTTTC. This sequence encodes CASSGAGANVLTF.

The chain carries TRBV28 and TRBJ1-5; D is undetermined. Germline V gene data show CDR1 as MDHEN and CDR2 as SYDVKM. V lost 3 bases and J lost 2, with 5 bases in between. This CDR3 region has 13 residues. The CDR3 coding sequence is TGTGCCAGCAGTTTGACTGGCAATCAGCCCCAGCATTTT. It encodes CASSLTGNQPQHF.

This chain connects TRBV4-1 to TRBJ2-1, with D possibly being TRBD1 or TRBD2 (6 bases each). V lost 3 bases to trimming and J lost 7 bases, with 10 bases between them. CDR3 length equals 13 residues. From germline, CDR1 is MGHRA and CDR2 YSYEKL. In nucleotides, the CDR3 is TGCGCCAGCAGCCACACGGGGGCGAATGAGCAGTTCTTC. The encoded protein is CASSHTGANEQFF.

The V and J genes are TRBV9 and TRBJ2-2; D not resolved. The CDR3 contains 12 residues. The V gene's germline CDR1 is SGDLS and CDR2 YYNGEE. Trimming pared 1 base from V and 3 bases from J, leaving 1 base between. This chain's CDR3 is CASSVHTGELFF. The CDR3, as DNA: TGTGCCAGCAGCGTACACACCGGGGAGCTGTTTTTT.

This clone was found once. J is TRBJ1-5 and V is TRBV27; D is possibly TRBD1 (5 bases). Germline lookup yields CDR1 MNHEY and CDR2 SMNVEV (reference sequence). Deletions cut 3 bases from V and 5 bases from J, with 11 bases between. This CDR3 has 14 residues. CDR3 region: CASSFGTSDQPQHF. The DNA of the CDR3 is TGTGCCAGCAGTTTCGGGACTAGTGATCAGCCCCAGCATTTT.

J is TRBJ2-3 and V is TRBV11-3; 7 bases are a match to TRBD1. The CDR3 length is 17 residues. Germline V lookup: CDR1 SGHNT, CDR2 YENEEA. J lost 2 bases, V lost 3 bases, and 11 bases had no gene match. DNA for the CDR3: TGTGCCAGCAGCTTCCGCGCCGGGACAGCCAACACAGATACGCAGTATTTT. Protein: CASSFRAGTANTDTQYF.

This chain links TRBV28 with TRBJ1-1; TRBD1 matches 8 bases. V shed 6 bases and J 2 bases; nucleotides not matched to a gene: 11. This CDR3 has 16 residues. The germline V gene encodes CDR1 MDHEN and CDR2 SYDVKM. CDR3 DNA sequence: TGTGCCAGCAGCTTCGAACTCAGGGGGCATAACACTGAAGCTTTCTTT. Its protein product is CASSFELRGHNTEAFF. Variable domain in full (rest from reference TRBV28 and TRBJ1-1): DVKVTQSSRYLVKRTGEKVFLECVQDMDHENMFWYRQDPGLGLRLIYFSYDVKMKEKGDIPEGYSVSREKKERFSLILESASTNQTSMYLCASSFELRGHNTEAFFGQGTRLTVV.

The chain links TRBV11-3 to TRBJ2-7, with D perhaps matching TRBD2 (5 bases). V lost 5 bases to trimming and J lost 7 bases, with 12 bases between them. The germline V gene has CDR1 SGHNT and CDR2 YENEEA. The CDR3 extends over 12 amino acids. DNA for the CDR3: TGTGCCAGCAGCGCGGGCGTAAATGAGCAGTACTTC. Amino acids: CASSAGVNEQYF.

V gene TRBV19 combines with J gene TRBJ1-2; 12 nucleotides align to TRBD1. V was pared by 4 bases and J by 7 bases, with 4 bases of the junction left unmatched. This CDR3 has 14 amino acids. The germline CDR1 and CDR2 sequences are LNHDA and SQIVND (reference sequence). The chain's CDR3 is CASSRGQGASGYTF. In nucleotides, the CDR3 is TGTGCCAGTAGTAGGGGACAGGGGGCGTCTGGCTACACCTTC.

V is TRBV27 and J is TRBJ2-3; possibly TRBD2 for D (5 bases). The CDR3 contains 17 residues. The germline V and J ends were trimmed by 3 bases and 6 bases, with 22 bases remaining between them. Germline values: CDR1 MNHEY, CDR2 SMNVEV (reference sequence). For the CDR3, the DNA is TGTGCCAGCAGTTTTGGTTTTGAGGGCCTAACAACCGATACGCAGTATTTT. It translates to CASSFGFEGLTTDTQYF.

The J gene is TRBJ1-5, the V gene TRBV27; D might be TRBD1 (5 bases). Germline V gene lookup returns CDR1 MNHEY and CDR2 SMNVEV (reference sequence). This CDR3 is 15 amino acids long. V dropped 2 bases and J dropped 1 base, with 9 bases sitting between them. Here the CDR3 DNA reads TGTGCCAGCAGTTTACAGGGCGTCAGCAATCAGCCCCAGCATTTT. Protein product: CASSLQGVSNQPQHF.

The J gene is TRBJ1-1, the V gene TRBV6-5; D uncertain. CDR3 size: 13 residues. Per germline, CDR1 MNHEY and CDR2 SVGAGI. V dropped 2 bases and J dropped 7 bases, with 11 bases sitting between them. The CDR3 here is CASSYMGWGEAFF. The CDR3 nucleotides read TGTGCCAGCAGTTACATGGGGTGGGGTGAAGCTTTCTTT.

At least ten counts were recorded for this clone. J is TRBJ1-6 and V is TRBV5-6; TRBD1 agrees at 10 bases. This CDR3 has 16 residues. Losses at the gene ends were 4 bases for V and 4 bases for J; bases not matched to a gene: 5. Germline CDR1 and CDR2: SGHDT and YYEEEE. This CDR3 reads CASSHTDRGYNSPLHF. Here the CDR3 DNA reads TGTGCCAGCAGCCATACGGACAGGGGGTATAATTCACCCCTCCACTTT.

This sequence joins TRBV11-2 and TRBJ2-7; no clear D gene. The CDR3 is 13 amino acids. CDR1 and CDR2 (germline): SGHAT, FQNNGV. The germline V and J ends were trimmed by 1 base and 2 bases, with 6 bases remaining between them. Here the CDR3 reads CASSLGAPYEQYF. The DNA for the CDR3 is TGTGCCAGCAGCTTAGGGGCCCCCTACGAGCAGTACTTC. The whole variable domain, remainder taken from reference TRBV11-2 and TRBJ2-7, is EAGVAQSPRYKIIEKRQSVAFWCNPISGHATLYWYQQILGQGPKLLIQFQNNGVVDDSQLPKDRFSAERLKGVDSTLKIQPAKLEDSAVYLCASSLGAPYEQYFGPGTRLTVT.

Only one count was recorded for this clone. V usage is TRBV28 and J usage is TRBJ2-3, with a possible D match to TRBD1 (5 bases). V lost 6 bases and J lost 1, with 11 bases in between. The CDR3 has 14 amino acids. The germline CDR1 and CDR2 sequences are MDHEN and SYDVKM. CDR3 region: CASSLTARTDTQYF. DNA for the CDR3: TGTGCCAGCAGCCTGACAGCTCGCACAGATACGCAGTATTTT.

Turning to this clone: A junction end diverges from the germline sequence, so it may reflect a read error. The chain uses TRBV7-9 and TRBJ2-2; D possibly corresponds to TRBD2 (6 bases). Germline V gives CDR1 SEHNR, CDR2 FQNEAQ (reference sequence). The CDR3 has 16 residues. The CDR3 protein is CASSPPGAREHRGAVF. CDR3 in DNA: TGTGCCAGCAGCCCCCCGGGAGCACGCGAACACCGGGGAGCTGTTTTT.

This chain joins TRBV27 and TRBJ2-5; 11 bases map to TRBD2. CDR3 length equals 15 residues. V dropped 7 bases and J dropped 2; count of bases not matched to a gene: 6. The V gene's germline CDR1 is MNHEY and CDR2 SMNVEV (reference sequence). CDR3 amino acids: CASTPSGGSQETQYF. DNA for the CDR3: TGTGCCAGCACCCCTAGCGGGGGGTCACAAGAGACCCAGTACTTC.

Turning to this clone: At one end, the junction sequence differs from germline, possibly due to a read error. This sequence joins TRBV5-1 and TRBJ1-2; no firm D call. The CDR3 is 14 residues long. Germline V CDR1 and CDR2: SGHRS, YFSETQ. The CDR3 sequence is CASSLQVTNYGYTF. In DNA, the CDR3 is TGTGCCAGCAGCTTGCAGGTTACTAACTATGGCTACACCTTC. The entire variable domain, with the rest obtained from reference TRBV5-1 and TRBJ1-2, is as follows: KAGVTQTPRYLIKTRGQQVTLSCSPISGHRSVSWYQQTPGQGLQFLFEYFSETQRNKGNFPGRFSGRQFSNSRSEMNVSTLELGDSALYLCASSLQVTNYGYTFGSGTRLTVV.

This chain connects TRBV7-2 to TRBJ2-1, with TRBD2 identical over 12 bases. The junction had 5 bases not matched to a gene; V was cut back by 0 bases and J by 8 bases. Germline CDR1 reads SGHTA; CDR2 reads FQGNSA. The CDR3 has 16 amino acids. For the CDR3, the DNA is TGTGCCAGCAGCTTAGCACTAGCGGGGGGTTGGGATGAGCAGTTCTTC. Its protein is CASSLALAGGWDEQFF.

The chain recombines TRBV6-4 with TRBJ1-1, with no clear D. Deletions cut 3 bases from V and 2 bases from J, with 4 bases between. Germline V gene data show CDR1 as MRHNA and CDR2 as SNTAGT. The CDR3 is 12 residues long. As DNA, the CDR3 is TGTGCCAGCAGTGAGGGAAACACTGAAGCTTTCTTT. Protein: CASSEGNTEAFF.

The V call is TRBV28, the J call TRBJ1-6; D call uncertain. This CDR3 region has 16 residues. The germline V and J ends were trimmed by 2 bases and 0 bases, with 8 bases remaining between them. Germline-derived CDR1 and CDR2 are MDHEN and SYDVKM. Written as DNA, the CDR3 is TGTGCCAGCAGTTTACTCGAAAGCTCCTATAATTCACCCCTCCACTTT. This gives the protein CASSLLESSYNSPLHF.

The chain uses TRBV7-9 and TRBJ1-2; TRBD1 matches 12 bases. J was trimmed by 8 bases and V by 1 base; bases with no gene match: 11. Germline V gene sequence: CDR1 SEHNR, CDR2 FQNEAQ (reference sequence). This CDR3 spans 17 amino acids. CDR3 amino acids: CASSLGGTGGARHGYTF. CDR3 coding DNA: TGTGCCAGCAGCTTAGGAGGGACAGGGGGCGCCCGACACGGCTACACCTTC.

The chain is built from TRBV15 and TRBJ2-5, with 8 bases aligning to TRBD1. TRBJ2-7 explains the end of the DNA better; the J call may be wrong. The CDR3 runs to 16 residues. Germline CDR1 and CDR2: LNHNV and YYDKDF (reference sequence). The CDR3 DNA sequence: TGTGCCACCAGCAGAGATCCAGGGACAGGATCCTACGAGCAGTACTTC. It yields the protein CATSRDPGTGSYEQYF.

The genes are TRBV7-6 and TRBJ2-7; tentative D call: TRBD1 (7 bases). Between the trimmed V and J ends, which lost 5 bases and 1 base, there was a span of 12 bases. This CDR3 has 14 amino acids. In germline, CDR1 is SGHVS, CDR2 FNYEAQ. CDR3 sequence (DNA): TGTGCCAGCAGCCCGGGGGACAGTTCCTACGAGCAGTACTTC. As protein: CASSPGDSSYEQYF.

The chain has TRBV29-1 and TRBJ2-2; D uncertain. CDR1 SQVTM and CDR2 ANQGSEA come from the germline V gene. This CDR3 spans 11 amino acids. Trimming cost V 4 bases and J 7 bases, with 7 bases left between them. CDR3 region: CSVVENGELFF. The CDR3 nucleotides read TGCAGCGTTGTGGAGAACGGGGAGCTGTTTTTT.

This chain uses TRBV7-2 with TRBJ2-3; 8 positions agree with TRBD1. The CDR3 is made up of 16 amino acids. Germline V gene lookup returns CDR1 SGHTA and CDR2 FQGNSA. V lost 0 bases to trimming and J lost 2 bases; unmatched junction nucleotides: 4. The CDR3 nucleotides read TGTGCCAGCAGCTTAGCACCGGGACAGGACACAGATACGCAGTATTTT. Amino acids: CASSLAPGQDTDTQYF.

This chain uses TRBV7-7 with TRBJ2-5; no clear D gene. Germline-derived CDR1 and CDR2 are SSHAT and FNYEAQ (reference sequence). The CDR3 sequence is 15 residues long. V lost 5 bases and J 2 bases, leaving 15 bases between the germline ends. CDR3 nucleotides: TGTGCCAGCAGCCCAGAAAGAGAAGGTCAAGAGACCCAGTACTTC. Encoded protein: CASSPEREGQETQYF.